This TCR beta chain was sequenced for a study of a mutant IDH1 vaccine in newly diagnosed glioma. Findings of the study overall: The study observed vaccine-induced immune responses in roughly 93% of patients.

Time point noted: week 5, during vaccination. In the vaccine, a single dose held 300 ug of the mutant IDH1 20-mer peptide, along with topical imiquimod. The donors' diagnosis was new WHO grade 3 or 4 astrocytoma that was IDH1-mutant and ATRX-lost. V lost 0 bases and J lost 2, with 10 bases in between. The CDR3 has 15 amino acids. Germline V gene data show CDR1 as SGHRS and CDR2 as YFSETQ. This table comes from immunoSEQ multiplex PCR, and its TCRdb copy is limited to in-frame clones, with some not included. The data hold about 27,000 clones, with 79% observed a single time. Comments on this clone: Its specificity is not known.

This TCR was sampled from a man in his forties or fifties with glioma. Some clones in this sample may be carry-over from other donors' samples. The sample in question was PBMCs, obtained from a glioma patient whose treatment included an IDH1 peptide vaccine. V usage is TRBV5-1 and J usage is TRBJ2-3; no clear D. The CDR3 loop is CASSLAAGNTDTQYF. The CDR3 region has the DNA TGCGCCAGCAGCTTGGCGGCAGGTAACACAGATACGCAGTATTTT.